One and the same sample provided the 17 T cell receptor beta chains below, sequenced in a study of shared clonotypes between healthy human individuals. Sequencing was performed with immunoSEQ multiplex PCR; in TCRdb, only in-frame clones are kept and a portion is missing. The data hold around 990,000 clones, with approximately 75% observed a single time. Specimen: memory CD4+ T cells from PBMCs. The subset denotes: CD45RA-negative fraction. These receptors originate from a man between 18 and 35 years old in good health. Some clones in this sample may be carry-over from other donors' samples.

The chain couples TRBV29-1 to TRBJ2-1, with 10 bases fitting TRBD2. Trimming took 4 bases from V and 5 from J; bases not matched to a gene: 8. Germline V gene data show CDR1 as SQVTM and CDR2 as ANQGSEA. The CDR3 runs 15 residues. Here the CDR3 DNA reads TGCAGCGTTGTGGAATCTAGCGGGAGACACAATGAGCAGTTCTTC. Translated, it gives CSVVESSGRHNEQFF.

The gene calls are TRBV27 and TRBJ1-1; no reliable D call. This CDR3 comprises 15 residues. V gave up 2 bases and J gave up 1 base, with 11 bases separating them. Per the germline V gene, CDR1 is MNHEY and CDR2 is SMNVEV (reference sequence). The DNA for the CDR3 is TGTGCCAGCAGTTTAAGCTCGACGGGGAACACTGAAGCTTTCTTT. It encodes CASSLSSTGNTEAFF.

The chain uses TRBV4-2 and TRBJ2-2; D uncertain. Germline CDR1 and CDR2: LGHNA and YNFKEQ. V dropped 1 base and J dropped 4 bases, with 10 bases sitting between them. This CDR3 is 15 amino acids long. This CDR3 reads CASSQGEEITGELFF. The CDR3, as DNA: TGTGCCAGCAGCCAAGGAGAGGAAATCACCGGGGAGCTGTTTTTT.

The chain is built from TRBV5-6 and TRBJ2-7, with TRBD1 matching over 7 bases. Germline loops: CDR1 SGHDT, CDR2 YYEEEE. This CDR3 has 15 residues. With 4 bases clipped from V and 5 bases from J, the junction kept 12 bases outside the gene matches. The CDR3 loop is CASSRLTGVGHEQYF. CDR3 sequence (DNA): TGTGCCAGCAGCAGACTAACAGGGGTAGGGCACGAGCAGTACTTC.

The genes are TRBV14 and TRBJ1-1; D ambiguous. Germline CDR1 is SGHDN and CDR2 is FVKESK. There are 13 residues in the CDR3. V was trimmed by 1 base and J by 9 bases, leaving 12 bases between them. The CDR3 reads CASSQVSPQKAFF. The CDR3 DNA reads TGTGCCAGCAGCCAAGTCAGCCCTCAGAAAGCTTTCTTT.

A single count supports this clone. The genes are TRBV28 and TRBJ1-4; no clear D gene. V lost 7 bases, J lost 8 bases, and 20 bases lay in between. This CDR3 comprises 15 residues. The V gene's germline CDR1 is MDHEN and CDR2 SYDVKM. Here the CDR3 reads CASTGPRRADEKLFF. CDR3 bases: TGTGCCAGCACCGGGCCGAGACGGGCCGACGAAAAACTGTTTTTT.

Concerning this clone itself: Given a much more abundant clone one base away, this may be a read error. The same CDR3 arises from other DNA sequences in this sample as well. The genes are TRBV7-3 and TRBJ1-1; D unresolved. Germline V CDR1 and CDR2: SGHTA, FQGTGA. V was pared by 4 bases and J by 0 bases, with 6 bases between. The CDR3 spans 13 residues. The CDR3 DNA sequence: TGTGCCAGCAGCTCCCAGGTGAACACTGAAGCTTTCTTT. Translating gives CASSSQVNTEAFF.

The V gene is TRBV5-1, the J gene TRBJ2-2, with D possibly TRBD2 on 6 matching bases. Germline CDR1 SGHRS, CDR2 YFSETQ. V lost 0 bases and J lost 5, with 14 bases in between. The CDR3 contains 16 residues. The CDR3 sequence is CASSLASGVKTGELFF. The CDR3 DNA reads TGCGCCAGCAGCTTGGCGTCGGGGGTGAAAACCGGGGAGCTGTTTTTT. Full variable domain (rest looked up from reference TRBV5-1 and TRBJ2-2): KAGVTQTPRYLIKTRGQQVTLSCSPISGHRSVSWYQQTPGQGLQFLFEYFSETQRNKGNFPGRFSGRQFSNSRSEMNVSTLELGDSALYLCASSLASGVKTGELFFGEGSRLTVL.

This clone has only a few counts. Here the CDR3 reads CASSYPWGRANTGELFF. The CDR3 nucleotides are TGTGCCAGCAGCTACCCCTGGGGCAGGGCCAACACCGGGGAGCTGTTTTTT. The gene calls are TRBV5-6 and TRBJ2-2; perhaps TRBD1 as D (5 bases). Germline CDR1 is SGHDT and CDR2 is YYEEEE. The CDR3 loop spans 17 amino acids. V shed 3 bases and J shed 2 bases, with 17 bases lying between them.

A few counts support this clone. This chain joins TRBV29-1 and TRBJ1-1; D call uncertain. The CDR3 is 13 amino acids. V dropped 1 base and J dropped 1 base, with 7 bases sitting between them. The germline gives CDR1 SQVTM, CDR2 ANQGSEA. The CDR3 nucleotides read TGCAGCGTTGAAGGCGGCAGGAACACTGAAGCTTTCTTT. This sequence encodes CSVEGGRNTEAFF.

V and J are TRBV6-5 and TRBJ1-5; D gene ambiguous. The CDR3 totals 14 residues. From germline, CDR1 is MNHEY and CDR2 SVGAGI. Trimming removed 2 bases at V and 7 bases at J, with 12 bases between. This CDR3 reads CASSYVGLNQPQHF. In nucleotides, the CDR3 is TGTGCCAGCAGTTACGTCGGCTTAAACCAGCCCCAGCATTTT.

The rearrangement joins TRBV18 to TRBJ2-1; TRBD2 is a possible D gene (6 bases). Germline V gene sequence: CDR1 KGHSH, CDR2 LQKENI. V was cut by 5 bases and J by 1 base, with 12 bases left in between. The CDR3 is 15 residues long. CDR3 region: CASSDSGLSYNEQFF. In nucleotides, the CDR3 is TGTGCCAGCTCAGATAGCGGTCTTTCCTACAATGAGCAGTTCTTC.

The chain recombines TRBV7-8 with TRBJ2-2; 8 bases align to TRBD1. This CDR3 comprises 15 residues. The trim removed 6 bases at V and 5 bases at J, leaving 8 bases unmatched. Per germline, CDR1 SGHVS and CDR2 FQNEAQ. In DNA form, the CDR3 reads TGTGCCAGCAGTGAAACAGGGGGTTGGACCGGGGAGCTGTTTTTT. It codes for CASSETGGWTGELFF.

The V call is TRBV29-1, the J call TRBJ2-1; D is perhaps TRBD1 (6 bases). Germline V gene data show CDR1 as SQVTM and CDR2 as ANQGSEA. The V end was cut by 7 bases, the J end by 8 bases, with 15 bases between. The CDR3 is 12 residues long. CDR3 protein: CSATTGLDEQFF. In DNA, the CDR3 is TGCAGCGCCACGACAGGATTGGATGAGCAGTTCTTC.

Remarks on this clone: Other DNA sequences in the sample encode the same CDR3. The chain is built from TRBV29-1 and TRBJ1-2, with 7 bases aligning to TRBD1. Germline loops: CDR1 SQVTM, CDR2 ANQGSEA. The CDR3 totals 11 residues. The DNA for the CDR3 is TGCATCGCAGGGGGGGACTATGGCTACACCTTC. It specifies CIAGGDYGYTF.

This sequence joins TRBV10-3 and TRBJ2-3; 12 nucleotides match TRBD2. There are 15 residues in the CDR3. The germline gives CDR1 ENHRY, CDR2 SYGVKD. J gave up 6 bases and V 8 bases, and 9 bases lay outside the gene matches. The CDR3 coding sequence is TGTGCCATCGGACTACTAGCGGGAGGAGGTGATACGCAGTATTTT. Amino acids: CAIGLLAGGGDTQYF.

This sequence joins TRBV6-6 and TRBJ2-3; no definite D call. The V gene's germline CDR1 is MNHNY and CDR2 SVGAGI (reference sequence). With 4 bases removed from V and 6 bases from J, the gap between germline ends came to 14 bases. The CDR3 runs 14 residues. CDR3 residues: CASSFGLLGDTQYF. CDR3 in DNA: TGTGCCAGCAGTTTCGGGTTGCTCGGGGATACGCAGTATTTT.